A selection of T cell receptor beta chains follows, all from one sample in a study of T cell responses to AZD1222 COVID-19 vaccine. The method was immunoSEQ multiplex PCR; TCRdb's version includes in-frame clones alone and lacks a portion of them. The sample contains 140,000 to 150,000 clones, about 90% of which appear only once. The sample consisted of peripheral blood, taken 28 days after the second dose of the MenACWY control vaccine. These receptors were collected from an adult who received the MenACWY meningococcal vaccine as a control. The CDR3 runs from the conserved cysteine through the conserved F or W. Each record gives: D gene, V gene, J gene, clone size, CDR3 DNA, CDR3 protein. The D gene is left open where the match is weak. Size values are once, few and many counts, or a class for expanded clones, and some rows have none.

>.|TRBV6-6|TRBJ2-3|.
TGTGCCAGCAGTTACTCGCTTTCAGATACGCAGTATTTT
CASSYSLSDTQYF
>.|TRBV18|TRBJ2-7|few
TGTGCCAGCTCCAGCGGTGACGAATACGAGCAGTACTTC
CASSSGDEYEQYF
>.|TRBV5-1|TRBJ1-1|few
TGCGCCAGCAACGAAGGGCGCAACACTGAAGCTTTCTTT
CASNEGRNTEAFF
>.|TRBV7-3|TRBJ2-2|.
TGTGCCAGCAGCATTTTTGCTCCACCTTCCCCCGGGGAGCTGTTTTTT
CASSIFAPPSPGELFF
>TRBD1|TRBV5-6|TRBJ2-5|.
TGTGCCAGCAGCGGCGGGAACAGGGGGCGCCGAGAGACCCAGTACTTC
CASSGGNRGRRETQYF
>.|TRBV5-4|TRBJ2-7|.
TGTGCCAGCAGCTTGGTTGGAGGGGGTATCTCCTACGAGCAGTACTTC
CASSLVGGGISYEQYF
>.|TRBV2|TRBJ1-3|.
TGTGCCAGCAGTGAAAGACAAACCTCTGGAAACACCATATATTTT
CASSERQTSGNTIYF
>.|TRBV25-1|TRBJ1-1|many
TGTGCCAGCAGTGAACTTGGGGGTTATGAAGCTTTCTTT
CASSELGGYEAFF
>.|TRBV19|TRBJ1-1|.
TGTGCCAGTATGTTGCGGGTAGGGGACACTGAAGCTTTCTTT
CASMLRVGDTEAFF
>TRBD2|TRBV27|TRBJ2-7|.
TGTGCCAGCAGTTTCGGACTAGCGGGAAGGGACGAGCAGTACTTC
CASSFGLAGRDEQYF
>.|TRBV7-8|TRBJ1-4|.
TGTGCCAGCAGCCCATCGAAAGGCCGCATAATTTTT
CASSPSKGRIIF
>.|TRBV7-2|TRBJ1-1|.
TGTGCCAGCAGCCTTTACGGGGGAGGAAGCACTGAAGCTTTCTTT
CASSLYGGGSTEAFF
>.|TRBV28|TRBJ1-2|.
TGTGCCAGCACCCAGGCTGGCTATGGCTACACCTTC
CASTQAGYGYTF
>.|TRBV18|TRBJ2-3|.
TGTGCCAGCTCGAGCACAGATACGCAGTATTTT
CASSSTDTQYF
>.|TRBV29-1|TRBJ1-1|.
TGCAGCGTTGGGAAGCGGGGGGGCAACACTGAAGCTTTCTTT
CSVGKRGGNTEAFF
>.|TRBV6-2/TRBV6-3|TRBJ1-2|.
TGTGCCAGCAGTTACTCCTCGGGGCCGAGACTGGGCTACACCTTC
CASSYSSGPRLGYTF
>.|TRBV6-2/TRBV6-3|TRBJ2-2|.
TGTGCCAGCAGTTACTCAATCGTCTTTGGGGCCGGGGAGCTGTTTTTT
CASSYSIVFGAGELFF
>.|TRBV20-1|TRBJ2-1|.
TGCAGTGCTAGTCCCCCTATAGAACATGAGCAGTTCTTC
CSASPPIEHEQFF
>.|TRBV21-1|TRBJ2-1|.
TGTGCCAGCAGCGCTAAAGGGGGGGCGCGCAATGAGCAGTTCTTC
CASSAKGGARNEQFF
>TRBD1|TRBV6-2/TRBV6-3|TRBJ2-2|.
TGTGCCAGCAGTGGACAGGGCGACGGGGAGCTGTTTTTT
CASSGQGDGELFF
>.|TRBV3-1/TRBV3-2|TRBJ1-4|.
TGTGCCAGCAGCCAGGAACCGGGACTCAGTGTGGGGACGGATGAAAAACTGTTTTTT
CASSQEPGLSVGTDEKLFF